The rows below give T cell receptor beta chains drawn from one sample of a study of T-cell reconstitution after alpha-beta-depleted transplantation in children. A single record per CDR3 protein comes from TCRdb applying MiXCR to the PCR reads. Seen here are about 8,300 distinct CDR3 sequences, approximately 15% observed once, and the top ten hold 88%. This material consisted of PBMCs, mostly from graft donor cells, taken 60 days after TCRalphabeta/CD19-depleted stem cell transplant. The source is a girl under three years old who had a stem cell transplant for combined immunodeficiency, so the T cells may come from the graft donor. The CDR3 runs from the conserved cysteine through the conserved F or W. The D gene is left open where the match is weak. Size is omitted from some rows. Given values are once, few, many or a class for expanded clones.

j_call d_call clone_size v_call cdr3_nt cdr3_aa
TRBJ2-1 - many TRBV20-1 TGCAGTGCGGACTATGGAGGATACAATGAGCAGTTCTTC CSADYGGYNEQFF
TRBJ2-5 - - TRBV3-1 TGTGCCAGCAGCCAAAACGGTGAGGGCGAGACCCAGTACTTC CASSQNGEGETQYF
TRBJ1-3 - - TRBV4-3 TGCGCCAGCAGCCAAGTATTGGTGGGCATCGGCTCTGGAAACACCATATATTTT CASSQVLVGIGSGNTIYF
TRBJ2-2 - many TRBV12-3/TRBV12-4 TGTGCCAGCACCCCTGAAACCGGGGAGCTGTTTTTT CASTPETGELFF
TRBJ2-7 TRBD1 many TRBV20-1 TGCAGTGCTAGCCCCTTTGACAGGGACTACGAGCAGTACTTC CSASPFDRDYEQYF
TRBJ2-3 - - TRBV30 TGTGCCTGGAGTGTAGGACCAGATACGCAGTATTTT CAWSVGPDTQYF
TRBJ2-1 - - TRBV9 TGTGCCAGCAGCGGATTTGGGGAGAGAGACGATGAGCAGTTCTTC CASSGFGERDDEQFF
TRBJ1-2 TRBD1 many TRBV7-2 TGTGCCAGCAGCTTAGGTACAGGGGCCTATGGCTACACCTTC CASSLGTGAYGYTF
TRBJ2-7 TRBD1 many TRBV20-1 TGCAGTGCTAGAGATGGGGGTGGAGGACAGGGCCCTGCGGAGCAGTACTTC CSARDGGGGQGPAEQYF
TRBJ1-5 - few TRBV12-3/TRBV12-4 TGTGCCAGCAGTTGGACAGAAAATCAGCCCCAGCATTTT CASSWTENQPQHF
TRBJ2-3 TRBD1 - TRBV7-6 TGTGCCAGCAGCCCAGGGACAGGTTATACAGATACGCAGTATTTT CASSPGTGYTDTQYF
TRBJ2-1 TRBD2 - TRBV4-3 TGCGCCAGCAGCCCAAGACTAGCGGGATACAATGAGCAGTTCTTC CASSPRLAGYNEQFF
TRBJ2-1 - many TRBV10-3 TGTGCCATCAGTGAGCCTAGACGGGAGCAGTTCTTC CAISEPRREQFF
TRBJ2-2 TRBD1 - TRBV4-2 TGTGCCAGCAGCCCCTTCGGACAGGGGTCCTCCGGGGAGCTGTTTTTT CASSPFGQGSSGELFF
TRBJ2-1 - - TRBV7-9 TGTGCCAGCAGCTCGTACCGGACTATCTCGTGGTATGAGCAGTTCTTC CASSSYRTISWYEQFF
TRBJ2-7 - many TRBV20-1 TGCAGTGCTAGAGTCAATTCAGGCTCCTACGAGCAGTACTTC CSARVNSGSYEQYF
TRBJ2-1 TRBD2 many TRBV7-2 TGTGCCAGCAGCTTAGATGGGGGGGGAAAGGTTGAGCAGTTCTTC CASSLDGGGKVEQFF
TRBJ2-7 - large TRBV29-1 TGCAGCGTTGCCGGAATAGCGAGGGGCGAGCAGTACTTC CSVAGIARGEQYF
TRBJ2-7 - many TRBV7-3 TGTGCCAGCAGCTTAAGGGGCGAGCAGTACTTC CASSLRGEQYF
TRBJ2-3 - many TRBV5-1 TGCGCCAGCAGCTTGGACTTACCTATTTACACAGATACGCAGTATTTT CASSLDLPIYTDTQYF
TRBJ2-1 TRBD2 few TRBV5-1 TGCGCCAGCAGCCAACAGGGAGGGGGACTAGCGGGTGACAATGAGCAGTTCTTC CASSQQGGGLAGDNEQFF
TRBJ2-1 - few TRBV9 TGTGCCAGCAGCGTCACAGGAAATGAGCAGTTCTTC CASSVTGNEQFF
TRBJ1-2 - many TRBV7-2 TGTGCCAGCTCTTATACCGGGACTTCAATCGGCTACACCTTC CASSYTGTSIGYTF
TRBJ2-5 - few TRBV5-1 TGCGCCAGCACTCTAGGAGGTCAAGAGACCCAGTACTTC CASTLGGQETQYF
TRBJ1-3 TRBD1 few TRBV24-1 TGTGCCACCAGTGACGCTGCCGGGACAGCTCTAACTGGAAACACCATATATTTT CATSDAAGTALTGNTIYF
TRBJ2-4 - - TRBV7-6 TGTGCCAGCAGCCCCACCCGGACCAAAAACATTCAGTACTTC CASSPTRTKNIQYF
TRBJ2-7 TRBD1 many TRBV6-5 TGTGCCAGCAGGACCTCGGGACAGTGGGCCTACGAGCAGTACTTC CASRTSGQWAYEQYF
TRBJ1-1 - - TRBV20-1 TGCAGTGCTAGTCGCGAGTTTCACACTGAAGCTTTCTTT CSASREFHTEAFF
TRBJ2-7 - many TRBV20-1 TGCAGTGCTAGAGAACTAGCCTTCGAGCAGTACTTC CSARELAFEQYF
TRBJ2-1 TRBD2 many TRBV12-3/TRBV12-4 TGTGCCAGCAGTTTCTCGGGACTAGCGGGAGTTAGTGAGCAGTTCTTC CASSFSGLAGVSEQFF
TRBJ2-6 - many TRBV19 TGTGCCAGTACCCTGCGGGTTAGCTCTGGGGCCAACGTCCTGACTTTC CASTLRVSSGANVLTF
TRBJ2-5 - - TRBV7-2 TGTGCCAGCAGCTTAGCGGGGGGGCAGGAGACCCAGTACTTC CASSLAGGQETQYF
TRBJ2-3 TRBD2 many TRBV4-3 TGCGCCAGCAGCCAACTAGCGGGAGCTTCAAGAACGCAGTATTTT CASSQLAGASRTQYF
TRBJ2-7 - many TRBV20-1 TGCAGTACTTTAAGTACTCCAGCCGGGTACGAGCAGTACTTC CSTLSTPAGYEQYF
TRBJ2-1 TRBD2 - TRBV6-1 TGTGCCAGCAGCTCAGGACTAGCGCATTACAATGAGCAGTTCTTC CASSSGLAHYNEQFF
TRBJ2-7 - many TRBV29-1 TGCAGCGTTGAAGAGTCAGGGGTGGCCTACGAGCAGTACTTC CSVEESGVAYEQYF
TRBJ2-1 - - TRBV20-1 TGCAGTTCCGTGAGGGGGGGTGCGTCAGATGAGCAGTTCTTC CSSVRGGASDEQFF
TRBJ2-5 - many TRBV29-1 TGCAGCGTTGAACAAGGGAACCAAGAGACCCAGTACTTC CSVEQGNQETQYF
TRBJ2-3 - few TRBV20-1 TGCAGCCCGCCCTCAATGACTCCAGATACAGATACGCAGTATTTT CSPPSMTPDTDTQYF
TRBJ2-7 - - TRBV7-2 TGTGCCAGCAGCTCTTCAGGGTACTACGAGCAGTACTTC CASSSSGYYEQYF
TRBJ2-2 - - TRBV6-2/TRBV6-3 TGTGCCAGCAGCCCCGTCGGACTGTACACCGGGGAGCTGTTTTTT CASSPVGLYTGELFF
TRBJ1-3 - medium-sized TRBV24-1 TGTGCCACCAGTGATCTGGGGAAGAATGGAAACACCATATATTTT CATSDLGKNGNTIYF
TRBJ1-1 - many TRBV7-2 TGTGCCAGCAGCTTAGGGGGCCAGGGAAGGACTGAAGCTTTCTTT CASSLGGQGRTEAFF
TRBJ1-1 - many TRBV29-1 TGCAGCGTTCTATTTGGCGGTAGTATCGCTTTCTTT CSVLFGGSIAFF
TRBJ2-5 TRBD2 few TRBV28 TGTGCCAGCAGTTGGACTAGTCGTATTGAGACCCAGTACTTC CASSWTSRIETQYF
TRBJ1-6 - - TRBV11-2 TGTGCCAGCAGCTTAGTCGGCCAGGGGCCCCTCCACTTT CASSLVGQGPLHF
TRBJ2-2 - many TRBV7-8 TGTGCCAGCAGTTTTCGGGGTATCACCGGGGAGCTGTTTTTT CASSFRGITGELFF
TRBJ1-1 - - TRBV27 TGTGCCAGCAGTTTATGGGGACAGAACACTGAAGCTTTCTTT CASSLWGQNTEAFF
TRBJ2-5 TRBD2 - TRBV6-4 TGTGCCAGCAGTGACTCCCACCTTGAGCGGGGGAAACAAGAGACCCAGTACTTC CASSDSHLERGKQETQYF
TRBJ2-1 TRBD2 - TRBV7-2 TGTGCCAGCAGCTTCGGCCTTCGGGCTAGCGGCATTTACAATGAGCAGTTCTTC CASSFGLRASGIYNEQFF